This TCR beta chain was recorded in a study of PD-1 blockade in classical Hodgkin lymphoma. Overall study findings and caveats: In newly diagnosed patients, baseline TCR diversity was reportedly below that of healthy donors. Factors driving the repertoire differences, possibly disease activity or prior therapy, remain undefined.

Specified time point: newly diagnosed, previously untreated cHL patient sample. Newly diagnosed, untreated classical Hodgkin lymphoma PBMCs served as comparison. Remarks on this clone: Its antigen is undetermined.

The CDR3 runs to 13 residues. CDR1 is SGHTA, CDR2 FQGNSA, per germline. Trimming cost V 3 bases and J 5 bases, with 10 bases left between them. Assay used: immunoSEQ multiplex PCR; TCRdb lists only in-frame clones, some missing. The sample holds tens of thousands of clones, just over 90% seen once. The material sequenced was peripheral blood mononuclear cells (PBMCs). This TCR came from a human donor with classical Hodgkin lymphoma. J is TRBJ2-5 and V is TRBV7-2; D gene ambiguous. The CDR3 DNA reads as TGTGCCAGCAGCTTTAGTCTAGATGAGACCCAGTACTTC. This sequence encodes CASSFSLDETQYF.